The next 4 T cell receptor beta chains were all read from a single sample in a study of blood T cells in healthy people across ages. Primers used in a second PCR of roughly 6 to 11 cycles were a sample-barcoded 5' primer and a J-beta primer mix. One entry per CDR3 protein results from TCRdb running MiXCR on the 5' RACE reads. Counted here are some 700,000 distinct CDR3 sequences, about 42% occurring once; the ten biggest clones make up 20% to 25%. Sample: blood. Receptors originate from an older woman in good health.

The chain joins TRBV7-8 to TRBJ1-4; TRBD1 matches 8 bases. J gave up 7 bases and V 5 bases, and 9 bases lay outside the gene matches. Germline V gives CDR1 SGHVS, CDR2 FQNEAQ. The CDR3 has 15 amino acids. The CDR3 nucleotides are TGTGCCAGCAGCAGAAGACAGGGGTCGGTTGAAAAACTGTTTTTT. It translates to CASSRRQGSVEKLFF.

The chain links TRBV5-1 to TRBJ2-1, with D possibly matching TRBD2 (5 bases). Germline V gene data show CDR1 as SGHRS and CDR2 as YFSETQ. This CDR3 region has 13 residues. V was clipped by 2 bases and J by 8 bases, with 11 bases between them. The CDR3 coding sequence is TGCGCCAGCAGCTTATTGGTCGGGGATGAGCAGTTCTTC. As protein: CASSLLVGDEQFF.

The chain employs TRBV7-2 and TRBJ2-7; D is unresolved. Germline CDR1 SGHTA, CDR2 FQGNSA. The CDR3 runs 16 residues. Trimming stripped 1 base from V and 7 bases from J, with 20 bases between. In DNA, the CDR3 is TGTGCCAGCAGCTTAGAACGGAGACCCTCCTACAATGAGCAGTACTTC. Its translation: CASSLERRPSYNEQYF.

A word on this clonotype: One base away lies a much larger clone, so this may be a sequencing read error. The conserved phenylalanine or tryptophan normally closing the CDR3 is absent here, so this likely arose from a read error. The CDR3: CASSQEESGLQETQYI. In DNA, the CDR3 is TGCGCCAGCAGCCAAGAGGAATCCGGCCTCCAAGAGACCCAGTACATC. The chain has TRBV4-1 and TRBJ2-5; D is unclear. This CDR3 contains 16 residues. The V gene's germline CDR1 is MGHRA and CDR2 YSYEKL. The V end lost 0 bases, the J end lost 1 base, and 12 bases lay between the germline ends.